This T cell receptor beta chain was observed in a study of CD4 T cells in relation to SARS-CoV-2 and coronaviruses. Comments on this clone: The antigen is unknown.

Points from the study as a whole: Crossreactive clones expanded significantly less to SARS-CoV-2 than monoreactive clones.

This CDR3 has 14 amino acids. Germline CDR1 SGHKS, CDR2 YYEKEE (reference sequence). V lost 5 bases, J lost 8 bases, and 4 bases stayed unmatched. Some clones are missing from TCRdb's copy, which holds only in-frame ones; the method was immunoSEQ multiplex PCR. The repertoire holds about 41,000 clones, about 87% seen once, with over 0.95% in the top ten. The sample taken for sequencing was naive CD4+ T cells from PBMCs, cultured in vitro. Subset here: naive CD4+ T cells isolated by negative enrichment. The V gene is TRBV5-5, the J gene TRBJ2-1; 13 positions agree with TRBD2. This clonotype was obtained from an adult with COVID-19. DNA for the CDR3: TGTGCCAGCAGACCAGGACTAGCGGGAGATGAGCAGTTCTTC. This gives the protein CASRPGLAGDEQFF.